The TCR beta chain described here comes from a study of blood T cell repertoires in COVID-19. Trimming at V came to 5 bases and at J to 10 bases, leaving 6 bases not matched to a gene. The germline gives CDR1 SGHTA, CDR2 FQGNSA. The CDR3 runs 13 residues. Assay used: immunoSEQ multiplex PCR; TCRdb lists only in-frame clones, some missing. The table lists some 290,000 clones, around nine tenths of them singletons, with less than 9.5% in the top ten. The sample taken for sequencing was PBMCs or T cells enriched from blood (not recorded which). This rearrangement joins TRBV7-2 to TRBJ1-5; TRBD1 matches at 9 bases. The TCR originated in a woman aged 25 to 39 who had recovered from COVID-19. CDR3 DNA sequence: TGTGCCAGCAGCGCGCGGGACAGGGAACCCCAGCATTTT. Residues: CASSARDREPQHF. The whole variable domain, remainder taken from reference TRBV7-2 and TRBJ1-5, is GAGVSQSPSNKVTEKGKDVELRCDPISGHTALYWYRQSLGQGLEFLIYFQGNSAPDKSGLPSDRFSAERTGGSVSTLTIQRTQQEDSAVYLCASSARDREPQHFGDGTRLSIL.